Below, one TCR beta chain is given with its context. Antigen: not known. Produced via immunoSEQ multiplex PCR; TCRdb's table is partial and in-frame only. The sample consists of 90,000 to 120,000 clones, 85% to 95% of them appearing once. The length of the CDR3 is 14 residues. The V end lost 0 bases, the J end lost 4 bases, and 9 bases lay between the germline ends. Germline CDR1 reads MNHEY; CDR2 reads SVGEGT. The data are from a study of T cell responses to AZD1222 COVID-19 vaccine. General study points: Possibly, clonal diversity was underestimated; donors were largely white British and included more females.

The sequence derives from an adult who received the AZD1222 COVID-19 vaccine. The rearrangement joins TRBV6-2 or TRBV6-3 to TRBJ2-5; D gene unclear. The sample was peripheral blood, taken 28 days after the second AZD1222 dose. CDR3 sequence reads: CASSYSGSLETQYF. CDR3 sequence (DNA): TGTGCCAGCAGTTACTCGGGCAGTTTAGAGACCCAGTACTTC.